The present T cell receptor beta chain was sequenced within a study of T-cell memory formation after mild COVID-19 (dated by TCRdb to the early 2020s). Concerning the study at large: TCR sequence clusters from the two donors were largely donor specific. T-cell clones expanding and contracting after mild COVID-19 in a couple of donors were tracked by longitudinal TCRalpha and TCRbeta repertoire sequencing. The cohort comprised two young, previously healthy adult volunteers, one female and one male. Study-wide conclusions, independent of this receptor: SARS-CoV-2 specificity of the second-wave clones peaking on day 37 was not confirmed. The study included only a couple of mild cases, and larger cohorts that include severe cases with pre-infection samples were judged to be necessary. Clones that contracted from day 15 to 85 showed balanced CD4/CD8 phenotypes, whereas a second wave of clones that expanded from day 15 to 37 leaned towards CD4+. Contracting CD4+ clones were located mainly in the CM and EM memory subsets, whereas CD8+ clones were found to be enriched in EMRA. Some responding clones were detected in pre-infection memory, which suggested that pre-existing cross-reactive memory T cells had joined the SARS-CoV-2 response.

Note on this clonotype: What this receptor recognizes is not known. There are no base qualities to consult, and no much larger clone falls within one base.

After removal of 2 bases from V and 6 bases from J, the junction retains 5 bases not matched to a gene. Inclusive of the bounding cysteine and phenylalanine, the CDR3 is 17 residues long. The kept DNA is CDR3 alone, 51 bases in frame from the first base. Sequencer: Illumina NovaSeq 6000. cDNA libraries for TCRalpha and TCRbeta were prepared by 5'RACE using constant-segment primers, with sample barcodes and unique molecular identifiers added. RNA was extracted from every sample with Trizol reagent. The libraries were amplified in two PCR steps, and the second step added a second sample barcode and Illumina TruSeq adapters. The libraries were sequenced on an Illumina NovaSeq using 2 x 150 bp paired-end reads. In the paper's pipeline: Demultiplexing of reads and collapsing into UMI-guided consensus sequences were performed with migec v1.2.7. Using mixcr v2.1.11, the UMI consensuses were aligned to TRA and TRB V and J templates and assembled into clonotypes. Expanded or contracted clonotypes were those called significant by both edgeR and NoisET, with noise models trained on biological replicates. For edgeR calls, the thresholds were a false discovery rate-adjusted p below 0.01 and a log2 fold-change of 1. PCA with hierarchical clustering of max-normalized trajectories of the 1000 most abundant clonotypes was used as exploratory dynamics analysis. Each responding clone was given a CD4 or CD8 phenotype based on the CD4+ and CD8+ repertoires, which had been sequenced separately. The raw public reads went through TCRdb reprocessing: fastp at Q25, MiXCR clone calling, in-frame beta chains kept. One record per CDR3 amino acid sequence lists the most common genes and DNA. The V and J calls here are based on TCRdb, not the publication. The sample yields around 450,000 distinct CDR3 sequences; approximately 20% were counted once. More than 8% of the sample belongs to the ten largest clones.

PBMCs were isolated by Ficoll-Paque density gradient centrifugation. The specimen was PBMCs or a T cell subset sorted from them (not recorded which). The TCR comes from an adult woman who had mild COVID-19 (a few samples of this study predate the infection). The sample titles of this study are shuffled in the database, so cell type and time point are left out; the donor was told from shared clones. The chain was built from TRBV12-3 or TRBV12-4 and TRBJ2-2; 14 junctional bases match TRBD2. The CDR3 here reads CASSLPGLAGVAGELFF. The DNA is as follows: TGTGCCAGCAGTTTACCGGGACTAGCGGGAGTGGCCGGGGAGCTGTTTTTT.